This T cell receptor beta chain originates from a study of molecular identifiers for immune sequencing clone quantification. Regarding this clonotype: With a much larger clone just one base away, this may be a read error.

Using its own MiXCR run on the PCR reads, TCRdb lists one record per CDR3 protein. The table lists over 600,000 distinct CDR3 sequences, around 20% of them singletons. Germline lookup yields CDR1 MNHEY and CDR2 SVGAGI. Losses at the gene ends were 2 bases for V and 6 bases for J; bases not matched to a gene: 10. This CDR3 contains 15 residues. The sequence came from a human donor in good health. Some libraries in this study had Jurkat cell RNA spiked in. The chain couples TRBV6-5 to TRBJ2-7; TRBD1 matches 7 bases. Sequenced material: naive CD8+ T cells from blood, with Jurkat cell RNA spiked in. Subset given: FACS-sorted CD8+CD4-CCR7+CD45RA+ naive T cells. The CDR3 bases are TGTGCCAGCAGTTACGCGACAGGGTCGACCCGCGAGCAGTACTTC. It codes for CASSYATGSTREQYF.